The 19 T cell receptor beta chains listed next were all sequenced from one sample in a study of control samples from healthy donors and cancer patients. Here immunoSEQ multiplex PCR was the method, and the copy in TCRdb shows in-frame clones only, minus some. The repertoire includes some 200,000 clones, just under 95% of them detected once, and over 1.2% sits in the top ten. Sequences were obtained from blood. Every receptor here comes from a middle-aged man in good health.

V and J are TRBV18 and TRBJ2-5, with D unclear. The V gene lost 3 bases and the J gene lost 4 bases, with 12 bases spanning the gap. CDR1 and CDR2 (germline): KGHSH, LQKENI. There are 14 residues in the CDR3. The CDR3 coding sequence is TGTGCCAGCTCACCGGTACAACTGGGAGAGACCCAGTACTTC. Its translation: CASSPVQLGETQYF. Combining the CDR3 with reference TRBV18 and TRBJ2-5 gives the whole variable domain NAGVMQNPRHLVRRRGQEARLRCSPMKGHSHVYWYRQLPEEGLKFMVYLQKENIIDESGMPKERFSAEFPKEGPSILRIQQVVRGDSAAYFCASSPVQLGETQYFGPGTRLLVL.

This sequence joins TRBV10-3 and TRBJ1-2; 7 nucleotides align to TRBD1. CDR1 is ENHRY, CDR2 SYGVKD, per germline. The CDR3 is made up of 12 amino acids. The ends lost 4 bases at V and 10 bases at J; junction bases unmatched: 6. CDR3 protein: CAISGGQTLYTF. For the CDR3, the DNA is TGTGCCATCAGTGGGGGACAGACCCTCTACACCTTC.

The V gene is TRBV7-9, the J gene TRBJ1-2, with D tentatively TRBD1 (6 bases). This CDR3 has 14 amino acids. Between the trimmed V and J ends, which lost 5 bases and 2 bases, there was a span of 12 bases. From germline, CDR1 is SEHNR and CDR2 FQNEAQ (reference sequence). DNA for the CDR3: TGTGCCAGCAGCCCAGGGGCTGGGAACTATGGCTACACCTTC. Translation: CASSPGAGNYGYTF.

The CDR3, as DNA: TGTGCCAGCAGTCCCTCCTTCTCGGCCAAAAACATTCAGTACTTC. This gives the protein CASSPSFSAKNIQYF. J is TRBJ2-4 and V is TRBV6-5; D gene unclear. This CDR3 contains 15 residues. Germline V gene lookup returns CDR1 MNHEY and CDR2 SVGAGI. The germline V and J ends were trimmed by 5 bases and 1 base, with 12 bases remaining between them.

V gene TRBV4-2 combines with J gene TRBJ1-4; D perhaps matches TRBD1 (6 bases). The CDR3 runs to 17 residues. Germline V lookup: CDR1 LGHNA, CDR2 YNFKEQ. Trimming pared 1 base from V and 3 bases from J, leaving 15 bases between. CDR3 amino acids: CASSQVGWTEANEKLFF. DNA of the CDR3: TGTGCCAGCAGCCAAGTGGGATGGACAGAGGCTAATGAAAAACTGTTTTTT.

The chain is built from TRBV9 and TRBJ1-3; tentatively, D is TRBD1 (5 bases). The CDR3 covers 13 residues. Per the germline V gene, CDR1 is SGDLS and CDR2 is YYNGEE. Between the trimmed V and J ends, which lost 3 bases and 9 bases, there was a span of 13 bases. The CDR3 loop is CASSEPGLGTIYF. The DNA of the CDR3 is TGTGCCAGCAGCGAGCCGGGACTGGGCACCATATATTTT.

This chain uses TRBV24-1 with TRBJ1-2; TRBD1 agrees at 8 bases. With 2 bases clipped from V and 8 bases from J, the junction kept 9 bases outside the gene matches. There are 15 residues in the CDR3. Per germline, CDR1 KGHDR and CDR2 SFDVKD. The DNA of the CDR3 is TGTGCCACCAGTGATTCGAGCCGACAGGGGAAGGGCTACACCTTC. This gives the protein CATSDSSRQGKGYTF.

The CDR3 loop is CASTRQAGGEETQYF. Here the CDR3 DNA reads TGTGCCAGCACACGGCAGGCAGGAGGGGAAGAGACCCAGTACTTC. The chain couples TRBV6-5 to TRBJ2-5; tentatively, D is TRBD2 (6 bases). This CDR3 is 15 amino acids long. In germline, CDR1 is MNHEY, CDR2 SVGAGI. V gave up 7 bases and J gave up 3 bases, with 18 bases separating them.

This clone occurred a few times. This chain links TRBV9 with TRBJ1-1; TRBD1 agrees at 9 bases. V lost 0 bases, J lost 12 bases, and 15 bases stayed unmatched. The CDR3 is 16 amino acids. Germline CDR1 reads SGDLS; CDR2 reads YYNGEE. The CDR3: CASSVVVGQGGGETFF. The CDR3, as DNA: TGTGCCAGCAGCGTAGTAGTGGGACAGGGCGGCGGTGAGACTTTCTTT.

The V call is TRBV7-2, the J call TRBJ1-2, with 8 positions matching TRBD1. Germline V CDR1 and CDR2: SGHTA, FQGNSA. The CDR3 sequence is 14 residues long. With V trimmed by 5 bases and J by 4 bases, 6 bases remained unmatched. The CDR3 loop is CASSPTGGSYGYTF. CDR3 nucleotides: TGTGCCAGCAGCCCAACAGGGGGAAGCTATGGCTACACCTTC.

The chain's CDR3 is CASSFPSGSGGGNEQFF. CDR3 in DNA: TGTGCCAGCAGTTTCCCCTCGGGAAGCGGGGGGGGGAATGAGCAGTTCTTC. J is TRBJ2-1 and V is TRBV6-2 or TRBV6-3; 10 positions match TRBD2. The CDR3 loop spans 17 amino acids. The J segment lost 7 bases and the V segment lost 4 bases, leaving 13 bases of the junction unmatched. Germline CDR1 is MNHEY and CDR2 is SVGEGT.

V gene TRBV5-1 combines with J gene TRBJ2-3; TRBD2 aligns across 12 bases. The germline V gene encodes CDR1 SGHRS and CDR2 YFSETQ. The CDR3 sequence is 16 residues long. Trimming took 4 bases from V and 6 from J; bases not matched to a gene: 9. The DNA of the CDR3 is TGCGCCAGCAGCGCCGGACTAGCGGGGACGGCCGATACGCAGTATTTT. Protein: CASSAGLAGTADTQYF.

The rearrangement joins TRBV9 to TRBJ1-1, with D possibly being TRBD1 (6 bases). The CDR3 is made up of 14 amino acids. Trimming pared 0 bases from V and 4 bases from J, leaving 10 bases between. CDR1 SGDLS and CDR2 YYNGEE come from the germline V gene. The CDR3 here is CASSVGTGPTEAFF. The CDR3 bases are TGTGCCAGCAGCGTAGGTACAGGGCCCACTGAAGCTTTCTTT.

The chain joins TRBV4-3 to TRBJ1-2, with a tentative D call TRBD1 (5 bases). V lost 1 base, J lost 8 bases, and 11 bases lay in between. This CDR3 spans 13 amino acids. From germline, CDR1 is LGHNA and CDR2 YSLEER. In DNA form, the CDR3 reads TGCGCCAGCAGCCAAGCCAGGGCCAACGGCTACACCTTC. Amino acid sequence: CASSQARANGYTF.

The chain couples TRBV18 to TRBJ1-2, with D perhaps matching TRBD1 (5 bases). The CDR3 loop spans 15 amino acids. V shed 3 bases and J shed 3 bases, with 14 bases lying between them. The germline V gene encodes CDR1 KGHSH and CDR2 LQKENI. The CDR3 spells CASSPQGRSDYGYTF. The CDR3 DNA reads TGTGCCAGCTCACCCCAGGGACGATCAGACTATGGCTACACCTTC.

The chain uses TRBV29-1 and TRBJ1-1; D is possibly TRBD1 (6 bases). The CDR3 has 13 residues. The germline V and J ends were trimmed by 5 bases and 4 bases, with 14 bases remaining between them. Per the germline V gene, CDR1 is SQVTM and CDR2 is ANQGSEA. CDR3 in amino acids: CSVLRGRSTEAFF. The CDR3 nucleotides read TGCAGCGTTCTCAGGGGCAGGTCCACTGAAGCTTTCTTT.

This sequence joins TRBV18 and TRBJ2-1, with 8 positions matching TRBD1. V lost 1 base, J lost 9 bases, and 8 bases stayed unmatched. The CDR3 has 15 amino acids. In germline, CDR1 is KGHSH, CDR2 LQKENI. The DNA for the CDR3 is TGTGCCAGCTCACCACAGTCTGCAGGGGGCGTTGAGCAGTTCTTC. Translation gives CASSPQSAGGVEQFF.

The chain is built from TRBV11-3 and TRBJ2-7; possibly TRBD2 for D (6 bases). CDR1 is SGHNT and CDR2 is YENEEA in the germline V gene. The CDR3 runs 14 residues. V was trimmed by 5 bases and J by 3 bases, leaving 14 bases between them. Here the CDR3 reads CASSPGAGSYEQYF. The CDR3 DNA sequence: TGTGCCAGCAGCCCCGGTGCCGGGAGCTACGAGCAGTACTTC.

CDR3 protein: CASRETGAPEQYV. CDR3 bases: TGTGCCAGCAGGGAAACAGGGGCCCCCGAGCAGTACGTC. The rearrangement links TRBV2 to TRBJ2-7, with 7 nucleotides matching TRBD1. The J segment lost 6 bases and the V segment lost 6 bases, leaving 8 bases of the junction unmatched. CDR1 and CDR2 from the germline V gene are SNHLY and FYNNEI. The CDR3 is made up of 13 amino acids.